These 20 T cell receptor beta chains came from one sample sequenced in a study of beta chain features in type 1 diabetes. Whole-study results and caveats: Shortening that was moderate but significant affected the TCRB CDR3s of Type 1 diabetes patients in all four CD4+ subsets.

Their specific antigens are unknown. Expressed TCRB transcripts were sequenced after all isolated RNA was converted to cDNA. TCRdb's copy holds only in-frame clones and misses some; the assay was immunoSEQ multiplex PCR. The table records around 300,000 clones, 15% of them present only once. Sequences were obtained from naive CD4+ T cells from blood. All receptors come from a man aged 18 to 29 with type 1 diabetes.

This chain connects TRBV2 to TRBJ2-1, with 11 bases fitting TRBD2. Per the germline V gene, CDR1 is SNHLY and CDR2 is FYNNEI. The CDR3 runs 12 residues. J was trimmed by 12 bases and V by 8 bases; bases with no gene match: 6. The CDR3 sequence is CASGTSGIGQFF. The CDR3 coding sequence is TGTGCCAGCGGGACTAGCGGTATCGGGCAGTTCTTC.

The chain joins TRBV30 to TRBJ2-7; tentative D call: TRBD2 (6 bases). Germline CDR1 GTSNPN, CDR2 SVGIG (reference sequence). Trimming removed 5 bases from V and 3 bases from J, with 26 bases in between. The CDR3 is 17 amino acids. CDR3 coding DNA: TGTGCCTGGGGGGCCGGAAGCGGGCGGCCGGACAACTACGAGCAGTACTTC. Residues: CAWGAGSGRPDNYEQYF.

V is TRBV5-1 and J is TRBJ2-2, with TRBD1 matching 11 bases. V trimming: 8 bases; J trimming: 3 bases; junction bases outside the gene matches: 6. Germline-derived CDR1 and CDR2 are SGHRS and YFSETQ. CDR3 length: 15 amino acids. CDR3 in amino acids: CASTRTGGDTGELFF. For the CDR3, the DNA is TGCGCCAGTACCCGGACAGGGGGCGACACCGGGGAGCTGTTTTTT. Full variable domain (missing parts from reference TRBV5-1 and TRBJ2-2): KAGVTQTPRYLIKTRGQQVTLSCSPISGHRSVSWYQQTPGQGLQFLFEYFSETQRNKGNFPGRFSGRQFSNSRSEMNVSTLELGDSALYLCASTRTGGDTGELFFGEGSRLTVL.

The chain is built from TRBV9 and TRBJ1-3; D is perhaps TRBD1 (6 bases). Trimming shortened V by 3 bases and J by 3 bases, and 13 bases separated the two germline ends. The CDR3 is 15 residues long. Germline-derived CDR1 and CDR2 are SGDLS and YYNGEE. The CDR3 reads CASSERGAGGNTIYF. CDR3 sequence (DNA): TGTGCCAGCAGCGAACGGGGGGCCGGTGGAAACACCATATATTTT.

The chain employs TRBV7-2 and TRBJ2-7; TRBD2 agrees at 14 bases. With V trimmed by 1 base and J by 4 bases, 6 bases remained unmatched. CDR3 size: 17 residues. Germline V CDR1 and CDR2: SGHTA, FQGNSA. The CDR3 coding sequence is TGTGCCAGCAGCTTAGTATCCGGGACTAGCGGGGGATACGAGCAGTACTTC. Protein: CASSLVSGTSGGYEQYF.

This clone was seen more than once but under ten times. The chain joins TRBV6-5 to TRBJ2-7, with TRBD2 matching 9 bases. V lost 0 bases to trimming and J lost 3 bases; unmatched junction nucleotides: 6. CDR1 is MNHEY and CDR2 is SVGAGI in the germline V gene. The CDR3 covers 16 residues. For the CDR3, the DNA is TGTGCCAGCAGTTACTCGAGTAGCGGGAGAGTCTACGAGCAGTACTTC. Its protein is CASSYSSSGRVYEQYF.

This clone was counted a few times. The chain carries TRBV28 and TRBJ2-3, with D perhaps TRBD1 (5 bases). The V gene's germline CDR1 is MDHEN and CDR2 SYDVKM. CDR3 length: 14 residues. Trimming cost V 3 bases and J 3 bases, with 10 bases left between them. CDR3 protein: CASSFGRVTDTQYF. Written as DNA, the CDR3 is TGTGCCAGCAGTTTTGGCAGGGTAACAGATACGCAGTATTTT. The full variable domain, in which reference TRBV28 and TRBJ2-3 provide the parts outside the CDR3, is DVKVTQSSRYLVKRTGEKVFLECVQDMDHENMFWYRQDPGLGLRLIYFSYDVKMKEKGDIPEGYSVSREKKERFSLILESASTNQTSMYLCASSFGRVTDTQYFGPGTRLTVL.

This clone has a handful of counts. The rearrangement joins TRBV11-3 to TRBJ2-6, with 10 bases matching TRBD1. Germline CDR1 reads SGHNT; CDR2 reads YENEEA. The CDR3 loop spans 17 amino acids. The junction had 3 bases not matched to a gene; V was cut back by 2 bases and J by 2 bases. The CDR3 reads CASSLLDRGPGANVLTF. The CDR3 nucleotides are TGTGCCAGCAGCTTATTAGACAGGGGGCCTGGGGCCAACGTCCTGACTTTC.

The rearrangement joins TRBV6-6 to TRBJ2-7; TRBD1 aligns across 7 bases. Germline CDR1 MNHNY, CDR2 SVGAGI (reference sequence). The CDR3 runs 13 residues. J lost 2 bases, V lost 9 bases, and 7 bases had no gene match. CDR3 region: CASLQGQTYEQYF. Here the CDR3 DNA reads TGTGCCAGTCTCCAGGGACAGACCTACGAGCAGTACTTC.

This chain uses TRBV6-5 with TRBJ1-3; the D gene is possibly TRBD1 (6 bases). This CDR3 comprises 13 residues. Trimming took off 6 bases at V and 2 bases at J, with 8 bases between the two ends. Germline V gives CDR1 MNHEY, CDR2 SVGAGI. The CDR3 nucleotides read TGTGCCAGCAGACAGGGAGCTGGAAACACCATATATTTT. Encoded protein: CASRQGAGNTIYF.

The CDR3 DNA reads TGTGCCAGCAGCTTAGTGAACAGGGGGCTCACAGATACGCAGTATTTT. It yields the protein CASSLVNRGLTDTQYF. The rearrangement links TRBV11-2 to TRBJ2-3; 9 nucleotides match TRBD1. The V and J ends lost 1 base and 2 bases, in that order; junction bases with no gene match: 4. CDR3 length equals 16 residues. Per the germline V gene, CDR1 is SGHAT and CDR2 is FQNNGV. Combining the CDR3 with reference TRBV11-2 and TRBJ2-3 gives the whole variable domain EAGVAQSPRYKIIEKRQSVAFWCNPISGHATLYWYQQILGQGPKLLIQFQNNGVVDDSQLPKDRFSAERLKGVDSTLKIQPAKLEDSAVYLCASSLVNRGLTDTQYFGPGTRLTVL.

This clone was picked up a small number of times. V is TRBV19 and J is TRBJ1-1; 9 bases align to TRBD1. CDR1 is LNHDA, CDR2 SQIVND, per germline (reference sequence). The CDR3 has 14 residues. Trimming removed 4 bases from V and 10 bases from J; junction bases left unmatched: 10. In DNA form, the CDR3 reads TGTGCCAGTAGTACCACAGGGGGCGCATTTCCAGCTTTCTTT. It translates to CASSTTGGAFPAFF.

The rearrangement links TRBV29-1 to TRBJ2-7; 8 bases match TRBD1. Germline trimming cut 6 bases from V and 2 bases from J; bases unmatched to any gene: 12. The CDR3 is 15 residues long. Germline CDR1 SQVTM, CDR2 ANQGSEA. CDR3 residues: CSVRTGRRIPYEQYF. The CDR3 nucleotides read TGCAGCGTCAGGACAGGGCGCAGAATACCCTACGAGCAGTACTTC.

The rearrangement links TRBV7-2 to TRBJ2-7, with 8 bases identical to TRBD1. The germline V gene encodes CDR1 SGHTA and CDR2 FQGNSA. Trimming removed 2 bases from V and 3 bases from J; junction bases left unmatched: 6. The CDR3 totals 15 residues. The CDR3 nucleotides read TGTGCCAGCAGCTTATCTTCTGACAGGGGCTACGAGCAGTACTTC. It encodes CASSLSSDRGYEQYF.

This clone has just a few counts. This chain links TRBV7-9 with TRBJ2-3; 9 bases are shared with TRBD2. V lost 4 bases, J lost 0 bases, and 14 bases stayed unmatched. The CDR3 has 19 amino acids. CDR1 is SEHNR and CDR2 is FQNEAQ in the germline V gene (reference sequence). The CDR3 region has the DNA TGTGCCAGCAGCTCCCGTCGCAGCGGGGGGTACTCTAGCACAGATACGCAGTATTTT. Translating gives CASSSRRSGGYSSTDTQYF.

In this sample, this clone turned up a few times. V and J are TRBV27 and TRBJ2-7; TRBD2 matches at 8 bases. The CDR3 consists of 16 residues. From germline, CDR1 is MNHEY and CDR2 SMNVEV (reference sequence). J gave up 0 bases and V 5 bases, and 9 bases lay outside the gene matches. Here the CDR3 reads CASSPRQRGRSYEQYF. CDR3 in DNA: TGTGCCAGCAGTCCGCGCCAGCGGGGGCGCTCCTACGAGCAGTACTTC.

The rearrangement links TRBV4-3 to TRBJ1-2; 8 bases are a match to TRBD1. Trimming took 6 bases from V and 0 from J; bases not matched to a gene: 9. Germline lookup yields CDR1 LGHNA and CDR2 YSLEER. The CDR3 covers 16 residues. Written as DNA, the CDR3 is TGCGCCAGCAGAGGGATTGCACAGGGGGCTAACTATGGCTACACCTTC. This gives the protein CASRGIAQGANYGYTF.

This clone has a handful of counts. The gene calls are TRBV10-3 and TRBJ1-2; TRBD1 matches 7 bases. This CDR3 spans 11 amino acids. Trimming removed 8 bases from V and 6 bases from J; junction bases left unmatched: 3. The germline gives CDR1 ENHRY, CDR2 SYGVKD. The CDR3: CAILQGNGYTF. DNA for the CDR3: TGTGCCATCCTACAGGGGAATGGCTACACCTTC.

In nucleotides, the CDR3 is TGTGCCAGCAGTCCGGGACAGCAAGAGACCCAGTACTTC. Translating gives CASSPGQQETQYF. J is TRBJ2-5 and V is TRBV28; the match to TRBD1 covers 7 bases. CDR3 size: 13 residues. V trimming: 5 bases; J trimming: 2 bases; junction bases outside the gene matches: 2. Germline CDR1 and CDR2: MDHEN and SYDVKM.

This clone was seen a handful of times. The chain uses TRBV29-1 and TRBJ2-1; 8 bases line up with TRBD2. The CDR3 sequence is 16 residues long. Trimming at V came to 3 bases and at J to 8 bases, leaving 15 bases not matched to a gene. Per the germline V gene, CDR1 is SQVTM and CDR2 is ANQGSEA. CDR3 sequence: CSVEGREAQVWDEQFF. In nucleotides, the CDR3 is TGCAGCGTTGAGGGGCGGGAGGCCCAGGTTTGGGATGAGCAGTTCTTC.